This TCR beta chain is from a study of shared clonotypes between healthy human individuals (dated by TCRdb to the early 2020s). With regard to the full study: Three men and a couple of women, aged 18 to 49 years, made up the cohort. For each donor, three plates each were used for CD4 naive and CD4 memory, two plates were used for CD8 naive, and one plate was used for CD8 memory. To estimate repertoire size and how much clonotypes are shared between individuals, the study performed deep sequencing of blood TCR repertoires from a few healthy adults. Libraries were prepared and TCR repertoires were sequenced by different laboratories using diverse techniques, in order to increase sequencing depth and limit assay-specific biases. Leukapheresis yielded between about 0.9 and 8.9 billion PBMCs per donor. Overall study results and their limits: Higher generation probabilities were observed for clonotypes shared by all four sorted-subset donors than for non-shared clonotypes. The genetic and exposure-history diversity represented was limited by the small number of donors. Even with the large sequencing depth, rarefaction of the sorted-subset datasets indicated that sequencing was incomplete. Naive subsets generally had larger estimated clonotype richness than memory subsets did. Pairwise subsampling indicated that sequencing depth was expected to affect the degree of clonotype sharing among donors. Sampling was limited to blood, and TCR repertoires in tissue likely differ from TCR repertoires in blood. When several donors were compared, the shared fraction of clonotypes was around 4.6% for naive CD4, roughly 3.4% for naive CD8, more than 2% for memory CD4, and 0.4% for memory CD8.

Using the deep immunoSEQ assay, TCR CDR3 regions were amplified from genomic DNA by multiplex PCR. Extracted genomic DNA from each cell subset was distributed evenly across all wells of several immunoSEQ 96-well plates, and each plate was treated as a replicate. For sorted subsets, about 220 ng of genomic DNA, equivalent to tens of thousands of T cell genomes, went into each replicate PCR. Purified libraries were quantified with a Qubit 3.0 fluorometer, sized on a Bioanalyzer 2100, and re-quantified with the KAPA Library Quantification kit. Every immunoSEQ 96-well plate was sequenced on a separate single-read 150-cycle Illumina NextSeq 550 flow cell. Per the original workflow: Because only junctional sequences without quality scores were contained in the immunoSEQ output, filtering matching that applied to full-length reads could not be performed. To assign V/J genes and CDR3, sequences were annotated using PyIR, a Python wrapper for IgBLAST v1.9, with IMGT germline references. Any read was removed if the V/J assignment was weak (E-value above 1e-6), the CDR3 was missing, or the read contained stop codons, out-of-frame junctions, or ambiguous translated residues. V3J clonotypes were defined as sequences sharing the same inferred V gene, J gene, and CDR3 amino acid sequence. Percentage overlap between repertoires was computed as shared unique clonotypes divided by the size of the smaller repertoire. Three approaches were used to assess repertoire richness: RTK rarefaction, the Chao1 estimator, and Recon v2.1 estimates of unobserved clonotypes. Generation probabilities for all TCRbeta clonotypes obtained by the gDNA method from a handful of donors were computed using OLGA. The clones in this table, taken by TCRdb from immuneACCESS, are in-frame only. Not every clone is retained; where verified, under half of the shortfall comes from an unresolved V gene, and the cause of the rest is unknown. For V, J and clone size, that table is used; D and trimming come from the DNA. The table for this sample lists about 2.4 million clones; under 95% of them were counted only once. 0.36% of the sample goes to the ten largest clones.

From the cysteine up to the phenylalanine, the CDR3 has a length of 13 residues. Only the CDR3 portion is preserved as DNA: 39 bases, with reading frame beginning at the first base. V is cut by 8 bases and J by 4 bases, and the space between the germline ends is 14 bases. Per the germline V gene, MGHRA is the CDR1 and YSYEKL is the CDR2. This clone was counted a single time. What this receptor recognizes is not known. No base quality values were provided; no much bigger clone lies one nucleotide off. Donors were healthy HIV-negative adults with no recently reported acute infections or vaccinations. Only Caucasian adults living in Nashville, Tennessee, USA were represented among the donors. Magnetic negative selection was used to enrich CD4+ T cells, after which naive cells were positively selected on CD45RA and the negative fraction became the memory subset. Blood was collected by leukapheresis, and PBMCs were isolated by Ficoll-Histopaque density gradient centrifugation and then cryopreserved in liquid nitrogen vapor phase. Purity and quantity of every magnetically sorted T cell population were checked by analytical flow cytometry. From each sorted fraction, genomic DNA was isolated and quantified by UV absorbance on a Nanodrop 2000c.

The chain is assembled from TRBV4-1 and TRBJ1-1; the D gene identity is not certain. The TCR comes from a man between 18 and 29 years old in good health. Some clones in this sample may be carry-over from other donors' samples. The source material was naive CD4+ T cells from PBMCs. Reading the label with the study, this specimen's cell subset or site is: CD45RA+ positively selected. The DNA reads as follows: TGCGCCAGCCGAAGGGTTGTGGGCACTGAAGCTTTCTTT. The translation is CASRRVVGTEAFF.